Listed below are T cell receptor beta chains from one sample, sequenced in a study of blood T cell repertoires in COVID-19. Data came from immunoSEQ multiplex PCR; TCRdb stores just in-frame clones and leaves some out. The table has 200,000 to 250,000 clones, around 80% seen once. Sequenced: peripheral blood. The receptors here all came from a woman aged 40 to 50 with active or convalescent COVID-19. Each CDR3 is given with its conserved first and last residue. D genes are given only for firm matches. Not every row has a clone size; where given, it reads once, few, many or a size class.

v_gene: TRBV24-1; abundance: .; d_gene: TRBD1; j_gene: TRBJ2-5; CDR3nt: TGTGCCACCAGTGCCCTGACAGGGGTTGAGACCCAGTACTTC; CDR3aa: CATSALTGVETQYF
v_gene: TRBV30; abundance: .; d_gene: .; j_gene: TRBJ1-5; CDR3nt: TGTGCCTGGAGTGCCCGGGGGGACCTAAATCAGCCCCAGCATTTT; CDR3aa: CAWSARGDLNQPQHF
v_gene: TRBV28; abundance: .; d_gene: TRBD1; j_gene: TRBJ1-6; CDR3nt: TGTGCCAGCACTACTCCGTTCGACAGGGACAGATCACCCCTCCACTTT; CDR3aa: CASTTPFDRDRSPLHF
v_gene: TRBV12-3/TRBV12-4; abundance: .; d_gene: .; j_gene: TRBJ1-1; CDR3nt: TGTGCCAGCAGTTTACAGGAGAACACTGAAGCTTTCTTT; CDR3aa: CASSLQENTEAFF
v_gene: TRBV19; abundance: .; d_gene: TRBD2; j_gene: TRBJ2-3; CDR3nt: TGTGCCAGTAGTGAGCCCGGGACTAGGATCACAGATACGCAGTATTTT; CDR3aa: CASSEPGTRITDTQYF
v_gene: TRBV5-1; abundance: .; d_gene: .; j_gene: TRBJ1-6; CDR3nt: TGCGCCAGCAGCACTCAAAATTCACCCCTCCACTTT; CDR3aa: CASSTQNSPLHF
v_gene: TRBV9; abundance: few; d_gene: .; j_gene: TRBJ2-3; CDR3nt: TGTGCCAGCAGCCAGCGGCCCACAGATACGCAGTATTTT; CDR3aa: CASSQRPTDTQYF
v_gene: TRBV24-1; abundance: .; d_gene: TRBD2; j_gene: TRBJ2-3; CDR3nt: TGTGCCACCAGTGATCCCCTAGCGGGCCCCACAGATACGCAGTATTTT; CDR3aa: CATSDPLAGPTDTQYF
v_gene: TRBV24-1; abundance: .; d_gene: .; j_gene: TRBJ2-5; CDR3nt: TGTGCCACCAGTGGGCCTCAAGAGACCCAGTACTTC; CDR3aa: CATSGPQETQYF
v_gene: TRBV10-1; abundance: once; d_gene: .; j_gene: TRBJ2-3; CDR3nt: TGCGCCAGCAGCATACTAGAGGCGGATACGCAGTATTTT; CDR3aa: CASSILEADTQYF
v_gene: TRBV7-9; abundance: once; d_gene: TRBD1; j_gene: TRBJ2-2; CDR3nt: TGTGCCAGCAGCTTAGCCCGGACAGGGTGGTCCGGGGAGCTGTTTTTT; CDR3aa: CASSLARTGWSGELFF
v_gene: TRBV7-6; abundance: .; d_gene: TRBD1; j_gene: TRBJ2-7; CDR3nt: TGTGCCAGCAGCTCACAGGGGTCCCACTACGAGCAGTACTTC; CDR3aa: CASSSQGSHYEQYF
v_gene: TRBV6-1; abundance: .; d_gene: TRBD1; j_gene: TRBJ1-1; CDR3nt: TGTGCCAGCAGTGAACCAGGGGGTGGCACTGAAGCTTTCTTT; CDR3aa: CASSEPGGGTEAFF
v_gene: TRBV6-5; abundance: .; d_gene: TRBD1; j_gene: TRBJ2-7; CDR3nt: TGTGCCAGCAGATTCGGACAGGGCGGCACCTACGAGCAGTACTTC; CDR3aa: CASRFGQGGTYEQYF
v_gene: TRBV7-2; abundance: .; d_gene: TRBD1; j_gene: TRBJ1-6; CDR3nt: TGTGCCAGCAGCCGGGACAGCAGAAATTCACCCCTCCACTTT; CDR3aa: CASSRDSRNSPLHF
v_gene: TRBV5-5; abundance: .; d_gene: .; j_gene: TRBJ2-1; CDR3nt: TGTGCCAGCAGCTTGTCAACAGGGACTGAGCAGTTCTTC; CDR3aa: CASSLSTGTEQFF
v_gene: TRBV2; abundance: .; d_gene: .; j_gene: TRBJ1-1; CDR3nt: TGTGCCAGCAGTGCGGGGGAGGGCACTGAAGCTTTCTTT; CDR3aa: CASSAGEGTEAFF
v_gene: TRBV11-2; abundance: .; d_gene: .; j_gene: TRBJ1-6; CDR3nt: TGTGCCAGCAGCTCGAGCTCCTATAATTCACCCCTCCACTTT; CDR3aa: CASSSSSYNSPLHF
v_gene: TRBV13; abundance: once; d_gene: TRBD1; j_gene: TRBJ1-6; CDR3nt: TGTGCCAGCAGCATGGACTGGGGGACAGCCCTCCACTTT; CDR3aa: CASSMDWGTALHF
v_gene: TRBV7-9; abundance: .; d_gene: .; j_gene: TRBJ2-3; CDR3nt: TGTGCCAGCAGCTTCGGCGGGGCCGGCGGGGCCCCGGCAGATACGCAGTATTTT; CDR3aa: CASSFGGAGGAPADTQYF
v_gene: TRBV19; abundance: .; d_gene: .; j_gene: TRBJ2-7; CDR3nt: TGTGCCAGTAGTATCTTGGGGGCTCTGTCCTACGAGCAGTACTTC; CDR3aa: CASSILGALSYEQYF
v_gene: TRBV28; abundance: .; d_gene: TRBD1; j_gene: TRBJ1-5; CDR3nt: TGTGCCAGCAGTTTATTTGGAGGCCTTGGGACAGGGGGAAATCAGCCCCAGCATTTT; CDR3aa: CASSLFGGLGTGGNQPQHF
v_gene: TRBV15; abundance: .; d_gene: .; j_gene: TRBJ1-3; CDR3nt: TGTGCCACCAGCAGAGACGGAGGGGATGAAGGAGGAAACACCATATATTTT; CDR3aa: CATSRDGGDEGGNTIYF
v_gene: TRBV7-3; abundance: .; d_gene: .; j_gene: TRBJ2-3; CDR3nt: TGTGCCAGCAGCGGGGGGGCCGTAGATACGCAGTATTTT; CDR3aa: CASSGGAVDTQYF
v_gene: TRBV7-6; abundance: .; d_gene: .; j_gene: TRBJ1-4; CDR3nt: TGTGCCAGCAGTCTTGGACAGCCTAATGAAAAACTGTTTTTT; CDR3aa: CASSLGQPNEKLFF
v_gene: TRBV28; abundance: .; d_gene: TRBD1; j_gene: TRBJ2-1; CDR3nt: TGTGCCAGCAGTTTTGGATATAGACAGGGGGCCGCCAATGAGCAGTTCTTC; CDR3aa: CASSFGYRQGAANEQFF
v_gene: TRBV4-1; abundance: .; d_gene: .; j_gene: TRBJ1-1; CDR3nt: TGCGCCAGCAGCCAAGAAGGCAGGAAAAACACTGAAGCTTTCTTT; CDR3aa: CASSQEGRKNTEAFF
v_gene: TRBV29-1; abundance: .; d_gene: .; j_gene: TRBJ1-2; CDR3nt: TGCAGCGTTGAAGACAGTGGCTACACCTTC; CDR3aa: CSVEDSGYTF
v_gene: TRBV5-1; abundance: .; d_gene: TRBD2; j_gene: TRBJ2-6; CDR3nt: TGCGCCAGCAGCTTGGAACTAGCGGGGGGGCCAGGGGCCAACGTCCTGACTTTC; CDR3aa: CASSLELAGGPGANVLTF
v_gene: TRBV7-3; abundance: .; d_gene: .; j_gene: TRBJ1-6; CDR3nt: TGTGCCAGCAGCGGTGGCGGGGGGAGCTCCTATAATTCACCCCTCCACTTT; CDR3aa: CASSGGGGSSYNSPLHF
v_gene: TRBV27; abundance: .; d_gene: .; j_gene: TRBJ1-6; CDR3nt: TGTGCCAGCCGCCTTGCGGGGGCGACGGTCTATAATTCACCCCTCCACTTT; CDR3aa: CASRLAGATVYNSPLHF
v_gene: TRBV5-1; abundance: .; d_gene: .; j_gene: TRBJ2-2; CDR3nt: TGCGCCAGCAGCTTCGCAGGTTCGAACACCGGGGAGCTGTTTTTT; CDR3aa: CASSFAGSNTGELFF
v_gene: TRBV2; abundance: few; d_gene: .; j_gene: TRBJ2-2; CDR3nt: TGTGCCAGCAGTGACCTTCGGACCGGGGAGCTGTTTTTT; CDR3aa: CASSDLRTGELFF
v_gene: TRBV7-9; abundance: .; d_gene: .; j_gene: TRBJ1-4; CDR3nt: TGTGCCAGCAGCTTAGGCCAGTCAGCTAATGAAAAACTGTTTTTT; CDR3aa: CASSLGQSANEKLFF
v_gene: TRBV28; abundance: .; d_gene: .; j_gene: TRBJ1-2; CDR3nt: TGTGCCAGCAGTCCCCCCGGACAGACCTATGGCTACACCTTC; CDR3aa: CASSPPGQTYGYTF
v_gene: TRBV10-3; abundance: .; d_gene: TRBD1; j_gene: TRBJ1-1; CDR3nt: TGTGCCATCAGTGCGGGACAGCGGAACACTGAAGCTTTCTTT; CDR3aa: CAISAGQRNTEAFF
v_gene: TRBV19; abundance: once; d_gene: .; j_gene: TRBJ1-2; CDR3nt: TGTGCCAGTAGTAGATTGGGGGGGCCCGGCTATGGCTACACCTTC; CDR3aa: CASSRLGGPGYGYTF
v_gene: TRBV3-1/TRBV3-2; abundance: .; d_gene: .; j_gene: TRBJ1-2; CDR3nt: TGTGCCAGCAGCCAAGTGGCAGGGTATGGCTACACCTTC; CDR3aa: CASSQVAGYGYTF
v_gene: TRBV11-3; abundance: .; d_gene: .; j_gene: TRBJ2-7; CDR3nt: TGTGCCAGCAGCTTACAGGGGCCCTACGAGCAGTACTTC; CDR3aa: CASSLQGPYEQYF